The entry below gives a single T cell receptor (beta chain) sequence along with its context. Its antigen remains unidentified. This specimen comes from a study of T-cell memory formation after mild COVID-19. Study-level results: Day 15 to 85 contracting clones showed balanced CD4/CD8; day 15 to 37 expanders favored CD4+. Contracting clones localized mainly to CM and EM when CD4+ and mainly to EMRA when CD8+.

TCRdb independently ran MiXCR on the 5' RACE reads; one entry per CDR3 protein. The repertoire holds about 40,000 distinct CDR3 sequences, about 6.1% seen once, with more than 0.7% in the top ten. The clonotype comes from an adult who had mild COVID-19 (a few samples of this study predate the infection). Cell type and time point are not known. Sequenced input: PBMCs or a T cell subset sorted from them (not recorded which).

The CDR3 loop is CASSPRTGGLSGANVLTF. In DNA form, the CDR3 reads TGCGCCAGCAGCCCACGGACAGGGGGCCTCTCTGGGGCCAACGTCCTGACTTTC. The V gene is TRBV4-1, the J gene TRBJ2-6, with 11 nucleotides matching TRBD1. CDR3 length: 18 amino acids. The V and J ends lost 4 bases and 0 bases, in that order; junction bases with no gene match: 5. Germline CDR1 and CDR2: MGHRA and YSYEKL.